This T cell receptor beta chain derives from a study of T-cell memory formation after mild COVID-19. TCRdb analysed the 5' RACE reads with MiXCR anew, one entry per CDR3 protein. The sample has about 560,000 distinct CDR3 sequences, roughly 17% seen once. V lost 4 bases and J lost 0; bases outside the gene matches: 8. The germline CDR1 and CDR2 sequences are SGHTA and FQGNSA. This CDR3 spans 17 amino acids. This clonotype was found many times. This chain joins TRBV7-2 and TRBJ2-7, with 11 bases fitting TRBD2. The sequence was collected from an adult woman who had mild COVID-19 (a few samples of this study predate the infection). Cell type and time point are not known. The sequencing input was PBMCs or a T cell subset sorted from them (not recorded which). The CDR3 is CASSSTPLAGGSYEQYF. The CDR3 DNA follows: TGTGCCAGCAGCTCAACCCCCCTAGCGGGAGGCTCCTACGAGCAGTACTTC. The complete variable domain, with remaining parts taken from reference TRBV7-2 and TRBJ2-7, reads GAGVSQSPSNKVTEKGKDVELRCDPISGHTALYWYRQSLGQGLEFLIYFQGNSAPDKSGLPSDRFSAERTGGSVSTLTIQRTQQEDSAVYLCASSSTPLAGGSYEQYFGPGTRLTVT.